Listed below are T cell receptor beta chains from one sample, sequenced in a study of OX40 agonist ivuxolimab in advanced cancers. This table comes from immunoSEQ multiplex PCR, and its TCRdb copy is limited to in-frame clones, with some not included. The sample holds some 91,000 clones, 80% to 90% seen once. Sequencing was performed on CD4+ or CD8+ T cells sorted from blood, taken in a trial of the OX40 agonist ivuxolimab. The receptors stem from an adult with an advanced solid tumor such as melanoma, head and neck, liver or kidney cancer. Each CDR3 is given with its conserved first and last residue. Each record gives: clone size, D gene, V gene, J gene, CDR3 protein, CDR3 DNA. D genes are given only for firm matches. For some rows the clone size is stated as once, few or many, or as a class when expanded; others skip it.

clone_size: .
d_call: TRBD1
v_call: TRBV6-1
j_call: TRBJ1-2
cdr3_aa: CASRPGGGGGYTF
cdr3_nt: TGTGCCAGCAGGCCAGGGGGCGGGGGGGGCTACACCTTC

clone_size: .
d_call: TRBD1
v_call: TRBV11-3
j_call: TRBJ2-3
cdr3_aa: CASSRLDRGRSDTQYF
cdr3_nt: TGTGCCAGCAGCAGACTCGACAGGGGGAGGTCAGATACGCAGTATTTT

clone_size: .
d_call: TRBD2
v_call: TRBV7-7
j_call: TRBJ2-5
cdr3_aa: CASSPGVAGDTGLETQYF
cdr3_nt: TGTGCTAGCAGCCCCGGGGTAGCGGGAGATACGGGATTGGAGACCCAGTACTTC

clone_size: .
d_call: .
v_call: TRBV29-1
j_call: TRBJ1-2
cdr3_aa: CSVEGTGPSYGYTF
cdr3_nt: TGCAGCGTTGAAGGAACAGGCCCGTCCTATGGCTACACCTTC

clone_size: .
d_call: TRBD2
v_call: TRBV6-4
j_call: TRBJ2-1
cdr3_aa: CASSDSVSGRGEQFF
cdr3_nt: TGTGCCAGCAGTGACTCTGTTAGCGGGAGAGGGGAGCAGTTCTTC

clone_size: once
d_call: .
v_call: TRBV5-4
j_call: TRBJ2-5
cdr3_aa: CASSPDRQETQYF
cdr3_nt: TGTGCCAGCAGCCCCGACAGACAAGAGACCCAGTACTTC

clone_size: once
d_call: .
v_call: TRBV4-1
j_call: TRBJ1-4
cdr3_aa: CASSQAHQGTNEKLFF
cdr3_nt: TGCGCCAGCAGCCAAGCCCACCAGGGCACTAATGAAAAACTGTTTTTT

clone_size: .
d_call: TRBD1
v_call: TRBV15
j_call: TRBJ1-5
cdr3_aa: CATSRAGTGGIWNQPQHF
cdr3_nt: TGTGCCACCAGCAGAGCCGGGACAGGGGGCATATGGAATCAGCCCCAGCATTTT

clone_size: .
d_call: .
v_call: TRBV10-1
j_call: TRBJ1-2
cdr3_aa: CASSDPRQVGGYGYTF
cdr3_nt: TGCGCCAGCAGTGACCCTCGACAGGTTGGTGGCTATGGCTACACCTTC

clone_size: once
d_call: TRBD1
v_call: TRBV28
j_call: TRBJ2-2
cdr3_aa: CASSLGTGPNTGELFF
cdr3_nt: TGTGCCAGCAGTTTAGGGACAGGGCCGAACACCGGGGAGCTGTTTTTT

clone_size: .
d_call: .
v_call: TRBV5-1
j_call: TRBJ1-5
cdr3_aa: CASSPGTGNQPQHF
cdr3_nt: TGCGCCAGCAGCCCCGGAACAGGGAATCAGCCCCAGCATTTT

clone_size: .
d_call: TRBD2
v_call: TRBV7-9
j_call: TRBJ2-4
cdr3_aa: CASSPIAGKNIQYF
cdr3_nt: TGTGCCAGCAGCCCAATAGCGGGAAAAAACATTCAGTACTTC

clone_size: .
d_call: TRBD2
v_call: TRBV30
j_call: TRBJ2-1
cdr3_aa: CAWNLVRGGNEQFF
cdr3_nt: TGTGCCTGGAACCTCGTGCGGGGAGGGAATGAGCAGTTCTTC

clone_size: .
d_call: TRBD1
v_call: TRBV19
j_call: TRBJ2-2
cdr3_aa: CATNRQGMDTGELFF
cdr3_nt: TGTGCCACCAACCGACAGGGTATGGACACCGGGGAGCTGTTTTTT

clone_size: .
d_call: TRBD2
v_call: TRBV9
j_call: TRBJ2-5
cdr3_aa: CASSVASGRQETQYF
cdr3_nt: TGTGCCAGCAGCGTAGCTAGCGGGCGACAAGAGACCCAGTACTTC

clone_size: .
d_call: .
v_call: TRBV6-1
j_call: TRBJ1-5
cdr3_aa: CASSEATDGGNQPQHF
cdr3_nt: TGTGCCAGCAGTGAAGCGACAGATGGGGGCAATCAGCCCCAGCATTTT

clone_size: .
d_call: TRBD2
v_call: TRBV6-1
j_call: TRBJ2-2
cdr3_aa: CASSAKTSGSAGGELFF
cdr3_nt: TGTGCCAGCAGTGCGAAGACTAGCGGGAGCGCGGGCGGGGAGCTGTTTTTT

clone_size: .
d_call: .
v_call: TRBV6-6
j_call: TRBJ2-3
cdr3_aa: CASGRLDSTDTQYF
cdr3_nt: TGTGCCAGCGGCAGACTGGATAGCACAGATACGCAGTATTTT

clone_size: .
d_call: TRBD2
v_call: TRBV11-3
j_call: TRBJ2-1
cdr3_aa: CASSLGPAGSTHEQFF
cdr3_nt: TGTGCCAGCAGCTTAGGTCCAGCGGGATCGACCCATGAGCAGTTCTTC

clone_size: .
d_call: .
v_call: TRBV9
j_call: TRBJ2-5
cdr3_aa: CASSVDGAEVAQETQYF
cdr3_nt: TGTGCCAGCAGCGTAGACGGGGCCGAGGTCGCCCAAGAGACCCAGTACTTC

clone_size: few
d_call: .
v_call: TRBV5-1
j_call: TRBJ1-2
cdr3_aa: CASSPQLEGYGYTF
cdr3_nt: TGCGCCAGCAGCCCGCAATTAGAAGGGTATGGCTACACCTTC

clone_size: few
d_call: .
v_call: TRBV28
j_call: TRBJ1-2
cdr3_aa: CASSLHVYGYTF
cdr3_nt: TGTGCCAGCAGTTTACATGTATATGGCTACACCTTC

clone_size: .
d_call: TRBD1
v_call: TRBV28
j_call: TRBJ1-2
cdr3_aa: CASSRPGQGSSGDYGYTF
cdr3_nt: TGTGCCAGCAGCAGACCGGGACAGGGGTCCTCAGGTGACTATGGCTACACCTTC

clone_size: .
d_call: .
v_call: TRBV30
j_call: TRBJ2-1
cdr3_aa: CAWTVSYNEQFF
cdr3_nt: TGTGCCTGGACTGTCTCCTACAATGAGCAGTTCTTC

clone_size: .
d_call: .
v_call: TRBV6-5
j_call: TRBJ2-7
cdr3_aa: CASSDLGRSYF
cdr3_nt: TGTGCCAGCAGTGATTTAGGCCGCAGTTATTTC

clone_size: .
d_call: .
v_call: TRBV5-1
j_call: TRBJ1-5
cdr3_aa: CASSFGGSGNQPQHF
cdr3_nt: TGCGCCAGCAGCTTCGGCGGGTCGGGCAATCAGCCCCAGCATTTT

clone_size: .
d_call: .
v_call: TRBV20-1
j_call: TRBJ2-7
cdr3_aa: CSASSGYEQYF
cdr3_nt: TGCAGTGCTAGTTCAGGGTACGAGCAGTACTTC

clone_size: .
d_call: TRBD1
v_call: TRBV7-9
j_call: TRBJ1-4
cdr3_aa: CASSQDRVSEKLFF
cdr3_nt: TGTGCCAGCAGCCAGGACAGGGTTAGTGAAAAACTGTTTTTT